The present entry profiles one TCR beta chain with its context. This clone occurred a few times. Its antigen specificity is not known. There are no base qualities to consult, and no much larger clone falls within one base. V lost 2 bases and J lost 1 base; the stretch between them is 11 bases long. Looking up the germline V gene yields CDR1 SGHRS and CDR2 YFSETQ. Counted from cysteine to phenylalanine, this CDR3 has 15 amino acids. Solely the CDR3 DNA is kept, with 45 bases framed from the first base. The data derive from a study of beta chain features in type 1 diabetes listed by TCRdb under 2018. About the investigation overall: No differences in mean age, gender distribution, total cell number or subset yield were found between patients and healthy donors. A total of roughly 110 million sorted cells were examined across all samples, and the number of cells per subset was strongly correlated with RNA yield. In the study, recently diagnosed type 1 diabetes patients and matched healthy donors were compared on the TCRB repertoires of their sorted circulating CD4+ T cell subsets. Regulatory and stem cell-like memory subsets were isolated from only 8 patients and roughly eight healthy donors, whereas naive and central memory subsets came from all 30 or so donors. General findings and caveats noted by the study authors: In all four CD4+ subsets, TCRB CDR3 length was moderately but significantly shorter in type 1 diabetes patients. Because small numbers of individuals were included in the HLA sub-analyses, any influence of HLA type on TCRB rearrangement was left unresolved. Because cDNA rather than genomic DNA was sequenced, highly expressing activated cells could have been over-represented, although no difference in activation and CD3 levels was found between groups. Shorter templates might be favored by PCR, yet because patient and control samples were amplified and corrected together, any such skew would affect both groups equally. At VDJ recombination sites, type 1 diabetes patients had fewer insertions and more deleted nucleotides, which implies abnormalities in thymic rearrangement. Naive, central memory and regulatory TCRB repertoires appeared to be more alike among patients than among healthy donors.

The entire isolated RNA was reverse transcribed using the High Capacity cDNA Reverse Transcription Kit, and thus expressed TCRB transcripts were sequenced. Deep immunoSEQ sequencing was applied to naive, central memory and regulatory T cell samples, giving an average of approximately 4 million total reads per sample. Sorted cells were lysed in RLT buffer, and RNA was extracted using DNase-treated RNeasy Micro or Mini kits according to cell number. To prevent cross-contamination, every cell subset was processed on its own, while patient and healthy donor samples were processed together. TCRB sequences were amplified from cDNA with the immunoSEQ multiplex PCR, producing 87-bp fragments spanning the CDR3 region. Amplicons were sequenced on the Illumina HiSeq platform. The original pipeline was this. Synthetic template baselines were used to correct PCR bias computationally, reads within Hamming distance 2 were collapsed together, and singletons that could not be merged were discarded. By aligning reads against IMGT, V, D and J genes, CDR3 length, and insertions or deletions at six rearrangement sites were assigned. Within each subset, clonotype counts were normalized to the number of sorted cells before true diversity and Gini coefficients were calculated with the tcR R package. Repertoire sharing was quantified using the overlap coefficient calculated on TCRB nucleotide sequences. Out-of-frame TCRB sequences from naive cells were analyzed as a proxy for the pre-selection repertoire. This is the immuneACCESS table as TCRdb keeps it, with only in-frame sequences that have V and J called. A part of the clones is gone; compared with another copy, unresolved V genes explain less than half, and the rest is unexplained. V and J calls plus clone size are reproduced from that table; the DNA served to infer D and trimming. This sample has hundreds of thousands of clones in its table, and 9% to 10% of those were observed once. The leading ten clones occupy 0.034% of the sample.

From each donor, a single peripheral blood sample of about 110 mL on average was drawn into heparinised tubes. A BD FACSAria II was used to sort naive, central memory, regulatory and stem cell-like memory CD4+ T cells with a panel that included CD45RO, CCR7, CD25, CD127, CD95 and CD27. Purity was above 95% for every sorted population. PBMCs were isolated immediately by Lymphoprep density gradient centrifugation and stained directly without culture. Samples were stained and sorted in pairs, with one healthy donor and one patient per experiment, so that batch effects were minimized. This chain joins TRBV5-1 to TRBJ2-3; the D gene lacks a confident call. This TCR came from a woman aged 18 to 35 in good health. Sequences were obtained from naive CD4+ T cells from blood. The cell subset or site label on this specimen signifies: true naive CD4+ T cells. The CDR3 has the sequence CASSFRPIGTDTQYF. Read as DNA, the sequence is TGCGCCAGCAGCTTCCGCCCGATAGGCACAGATACGCAGTATTTT.